The 21 T cell receptor beta chains below all came from one sample that was sequenced in a study of CD8 T cells in Susac syndrome. The RNA input was about 0.5 to 1 ug, and it was reverse transcribed with random hexamers. TCRdb fed the immunoSEQ multiplex PCR reads into MiXCR, producing one record per CDR3 protein. Here the sample spans roughly 120,000 distinct CDR3 sequences, about 93% being singletons. The sequenced sample consisted of CD4+ T cells from PBMCs. The receptors stem from a human donor in good health.

The chain joins TRBV5-1 to TRBJ2-2; 11 nucleotides line up with TRBD2. The CDR3 loop spans 16 amino acids. Germline CDR1 reads SGHRS; CDR2 reads YFSETQ. V shed 0 bases and J 5 bases; nucleotides not matched to a gene: 3. In DNA form, the CDR3 reads TGCGCCAGCAGCTTGGAAATAGCGGGAGGGACCGGGGAGCTGTTTTTT. It encodes CASSLEIAGGTGELFF.

The rearrangement uses TRBV6-2 or TRBV6-3 and TRBJ2-3, with D perhaps being TRBD1 or TRBD2 (5 bases each). Trimming pared 5 bases from V and 0 bases from J, leaving 15 bases between. The CDR3 length is 16 residues. Per the germline V gene, CDR1 is MNHEY and CDR2 is SVGEGT. The CDR3 sequence is CASSRPGTVSTDTQYF. For the CDR3, the DNA is TGTGCCAGCAGTCGCCCCGGGACGGTCAGCACAGATACGCAGTATTTT.

The chain employs TRBV6-1 and TRBJ1-2; tentative D call: TRBD1 (6 bases). The CDR3 consists of 14 residues. Germline lookup yields CDR1 MNHNS and CDR2 SASEGT. V was clipped by 5 bases and J by 6 bases, with 16 bases between them. DNA of the CDR3: TGTGCCAGCAGTCCCGGACAGTGGGGGAATGGCTACACCTTC. It codes for CASSPGQWGNGYTF.

V usage is TRBV25-1 and J usage is TRBJ2-7; 9 bases agree with TRBD1. Germline values: CDR1 MGHDK, CDR2 SYGVNS. J gave up 5 bases and V 4 bases, and 9 bases lay outside the gene matches. The CDR3 is 15 amino acids. CDR3 sequence (DNA): TGTGCCAGCAGTGTCGGTGGGACAGGGAAGAACGAGCAGTACTTC. Amino acids: CASSVGGTGKNEQYF.

The genes are TRBV5-1 and TRBJ2-7; D ambiguous. The V end lost 4 bases, the J end lost 1 base, and 12 bases lay between the germline ends. Germline CDR1 SGHRS, CDR2 YFSETQ. CDR3 length: 14 residues. The CDR3 here is CASSPLPGSYEQYF. The DNA of the CDR3 is TGCGCCAGCAGCCCCTTACCAGGTTCCTACGAGCAGTACTTC.

The chain joins TRBV2 to TRBJ2-7; TRBD2 is a possible D gene (6 bases). CDR3 length equals 14 residues. Per germline, CDR1 SNHLY and CDR2 FYNNEI. Trimming stripped 8 bases from V and 5 bases from J, with 19 bases between. CDR3 in DNA: TGTGCCAGCGGTGGGGGGAAGTTAAGGGACGAGCAGTACTTC. It specifies CASGGGKLRDEQYF.

This rearrangement joins TRBV3-1 to TRBJ2-1; 8 bases fit TRBD2. Germline CDR1 is LGHDT and CDR2 is YNNKEL (reference sequence). The CDR3 runs to 14 residues. V was pared by 4 bases and J by 9 bases, with 8 bases of the junction left unmatched. CDR3 residues: CASSLGTRRGEQFF. In DNA form, the CDR3 reads TGTGCCAGCAGCCTTGGGACTAGGAGGGGTGAGCAGTTCTTC.

The V call is TRBV20-1, the J call TRBJ2-3; possible D gene TRBD2, 5 bases. Deletions cut 4 bases from V and 5 bases from J, with 13 bases between. Germline CDR1 reads DFQATT; CDR2 reads SNEGSKA (reference sequence). The CDR3 loop spans 13 amino acids. Here the CDR3 reads CSAIRRAKDTQYF. The CDR3 DNA reads as TGCAGTGCTATCCGGCGGGCAAAAGATACGCAGTATTTT.

The chain employs TRBV4-3 and TRBJ2-2; D not resolved. There are 16 residues in the CDR3. The germline V gene has CDR1 LGHNA and CDR2 YSLEER. V was pared by 1 base and J by 0 bases, with 9 bases between. This CDR3 reads CASSQGLLANTGELFF. The CDR3 DNA follows: TGCGCCAGCAGCCAAGGGCTTCTAGCGAACACCGGGGAGCTGTTTTTT.

The V call is TRBV21-1, the J call TRBJ2-7; no check of the table's D call, TRBD1, against the DNA was made. TRBV21-1 has pseudogene status. CDR3 length: 12 amino acids. DNA of the CDR3: TGTGCCAGCAGCCCCCGGGACTACGAGCAGTACTTC. This translates into CASSPRDYEQYF.

This clonotype has a single count. This sequence joins TRBV20-1 and TRBJ2-7; possibly TRBD1 or TRBD2 for D (5 bases each). Germline CDR1 reads DFQATT; CDR2 reads SNEGSKA (reference sequence). V lost 6 bases, J lost 7 bases, and 19 bases lay in between. The CDR3 extends over 13 amino acids. CDR3 DNA: TGCAGTGCGGGGCGGGCCCAAGGGGAGGAGCAGTACTTC. This sequence encodes CSAGRAQGEEQYF.

The chain employs TRBV20-1 and TRBJ2-7, with TRBD1 matching over 7 bases. This CDR3 comprises 13 residues. After removal of 3 bases from V and 2 bases from J, the junction contained 4 bases not matched to a gene. In germline, CDR1 is DFQATT, CDR2 SNEGSKA (reference sequence). CDR3 DNA: TGCAGTGCTAGTGGACAGGAAACCTACGAGCAGTACTTC. Protein: CSASGQETYEQYF.

The chain has TRBV3-1 and TRBJ2-7; D is unresolved. Germline CDR1 and CDR2: LGHDT and YNNKEL (reference sequence). Trimming pared 6 bases from V and 2 bases from J, leaving 14 bases between. The CDR3 has 14 residues. CDR3 nucleotide sequence: TGTGCCAGCAGACCCGGAAGGTACCCCTACGAGCAGTACTTC. Translating gives CASRPGRYPYEQYF.

The chain employs TRBV20-1 and TRBJ2-7; D perhaps matches TRBD2 (6 bases). CDR3 size: 15 residues. From germline, CDR1 is DFQATT and CDR2 SNEGSKA (reference sequence). V lost 1 base, J lost 5 bases, and 18 bases lay in between. CDR3 DNA: TGCAGTGCTAGAGGTCATCCAGGGAGGATAGACGAGCAGTACTTC. Translating it yields CSARGHPGRIDEQYF.

V gene TRBV6-2 or TRBV6-3 combines with J gene TRBJ2-7, with D possibly called TRBD1 or TRBD2 (5 bases each). The CDR3 covers 14 residues. The V gene lost 7 bases and the J gene lost 0 bases, with 13 bases spanning the gap. Germline assignment: CDR1 MNHEY and CDR2 SVGEGT. The CDR3 nucleotides read TGTGCCAGCACCGACCAGGGAGACTCCTACGAGCAGTACTTC. It codes for CASTDQGDSYEQYF.

The chain has TRBV7-2 and TRBJ1-1; D remains ambiguous. The CDR3 consists of 13 residues. The germline CDR1 and CDR2 sequences are SGHTA and FQGNSA. V was trimmed by 3 bases and J by 5 bases, leaving 10 bases between them. For the CDR3, the DNA is TGTGCCAGCAGCTTTACTCATGGGACTGAAGCTTTCTTT. It encodes CASSFTHGTEAFF.

This chain connects TRBV27 to TRBJ1-1; TRBD1 matches at 8 bases. The CDR3 spans 15 residues. V lost 6 bases, J lost 1 base, and 7 bases stayed unmatched. Germline CDR1 is MNHEY and CDR2 is SMNVEV (reference sequence). The CDR3 here is CASSKKGQGNTEAFF. CDR3 coding DNA: TGTGCCAGCAGCAAAAAAGGACAGGGGAACACTGAAGCTTTCTTT.

The CDR3, as DNA: TGTGCCAGCAGCCAAGTGGGGGGACTAGCGGAGAATCGAAACAATGAGCAGTTCTTC. Translated: CASSQVGGLAENRNNEQFF. The V call is TRBV3-1, the J call TRBJ2-1; 11 bases match TRBD2. CDR1 LGHDT and CDR2 YNNKEL come from the germline V gene (reference sequence). CDR3 length: 19 residues. V dropped 1 base and J dropped 5; count of bases not matched to a gene: 13.

V is TRBV20-1 and J is TRBJ2-7, with no clear D. V lost 3 bases and J lost 0, with 9 bases in between. CDR1 is DFQATT and CDR2 is SNEGSKA in the germline V gene (reference sequence). The CDR3 has 13 residues. The CDR3 spells CSASGRSSYEQYF. CDR3 coding DNA: TGCAGTGCTAGTGGAAGGAGCTCCTACGAGCAGTACTTC.

This sequence joins TRBV5-6 and TRBJ1-1; tentative D call: TRBD1 (6 bases). The CDR3 loop spans 15 amino acids. The V gene's germline CDR1 is SGHDT and CDR2 YYEEEE. V was pared by 1 base and J by 4 bases, with 14 bases between. CDR3 protein: CASSLLVRGGTEAFF. The CDR3 DNA sequence: TGTGCCAGCAGCTTGTTGGTCAGGGGAGGCACTGAAGCTTTCTTT.

This clonotype has just one count. The chain employs TRBV24-1 and TRBJ2-5; D is tentatively TRBD1 or TRBD2 (5 bases each). From germline, CDR1 is KGHDR and CDR2 SFDVKD. Deletions cut 2 bases from V and 4 bases from J, with 13 bases between. There are 15 residues in the CDR3. CDR3 coding DNA: TGTGCCACCAGTGATTCCCTCGGGACCGGAGAGACCCAGTACTTC. As protein: CATSDSLGTGETQYF.